One and the same sample provided the 29 T cell receptor beta chains below, sequenced in a study of cytomegalovirus exposure and HLA in healthy donors. PCR employed 60 Vbeta and 13 Jbeta primers. TCRdb's copy holds only in-frame clones and misses some; the assay was immunoSEQ multiplex PCR. The sample contains around 180,000 clones, less than 85% of which appear only once. Sample: PBMCs. These receptors came from a man aged 18 to 29 in good health and CMV-seronegative.

This clone was detected once. In DNA, the CDR3 is TGTGCCAGCAGTGAAGGCTGGACAGATGGCTACACCTTC. Translated, it gives CASSEGWTDGYTF. V gene TRBV6-1 combines with J gene TRBJ1-2, with D possibly TRBD1 on 6 matching bases. The CDR3 spans 13 residues. V lost 1 base, J lost 6 bases, and 9 bases lay in between. Per the germline V gene, CDR1 is MNHNS and CDR2 is SASEGT.

The chain is built from TRBV11-3 and TRBJ2-2, with D perhaps matching TRBD2 (6 bases). Germline lookup yields CDR1 SGHNT and CDR2 YENEEA. The CDR3 has 19 residues. With 1 base removed from V and 12 bases from J, the gap between germline ends came to 30 bases. In nucleotides, the CDR3 is TGTGCCAGCAGCTTAGCTTTATCTAGCGACCGGGATTTAAATACGAAGCTGTTTTTT. This gives the protein CASSLALSSDRDLNTKLFF. Using reference TRBV11-3 and TRBJ2-2 for the parts outside the CDR3, the full variable domain is EAGVVQSPRYKIIEKKQPVAFWCNPISGHNTLYWYLQNLGQGPELLIRYENEEAVDDSQLPKDRFSAERLKGVDSTLKIQPAELGDSAVYLCASSLALSSDRDLNTKLFFGEGSRLTVL.

The CDR3 spells CASSLGQNTGELFF. The CDR3 DNA follows: TGTGCCAGCAGCCTGGGACAGAACACCGGGGAGCTGTTTTTT. V gene TRBV7-2 combines with J gene TRBJ2-2, with D tentatively TRBD1 (6 bases). The CDR3 contains 14 residues. V lost 5 bases and J lost 1, with 8 bases in between. Per germline, CDR1 SGHTA and CDR2 FQGNSA.

The chain is built from TRBV11-3 and TRBJ2-7; D perhaps matches TRBD1 (7 bases). Germline V gene sequence: CDR1 SGHNT, CDR2 YENEEA. Trimming stripped 5 bases from V and 1 base from J, with 15 bases between. The CDR3 is 15 residues long. As DNA, the CDR3 is TGTGCCAGCAGCCCAGGGGGACTTACATCCTACGAGCAGTACTTC. As protein: CASSPGGLTSYEQYF.

This clone was found a few times. This specimen includes other DNA sequences encoding the same CDR3. V gene TRBV7-3 combines with J gene TRBJ2-3; 9 bases align to TRBD2. The germline V gene has CDR1 SGHTA and CDR2 FQGTGA. This CDR3 is built from 15 residues. J was trimmed by 2 bases and V by 2 bases; bases with no gene match: 2. CDR3 region: CASSLLAGSTDTQYF. Here the CDR3 DNA reads TGTGCCAGCAGCTTACTAGCGGGGTCCACAGATACGCAGTATTTT.

The rearrangement joins TRBV2 to TRBJ2-1, with TRBD2 matching 7 bases. The CDR3 is 14 amino acids. CDR1 and CDR2 (germline): SNHLY, FYNNEI. Unmatched junction bases numbered 8, after V lost 6 bases and J lost 6 bases. Here the CDR3 DNA reads TGTGCCAGCAGGAGTATAGGGGAGGGCAATGAGCAGTTCTTC. Translated, it gives CASRSIGEGNEQFF.

V is TRBV27 and J is TRBJ2-5, with D possibly matching TRBD2 (5 bases). Germline-derived CDR1 and CDR2 are MNHEY and SMNVEV (reference sequence). The V and J ends lost 5 bases and 2 bases respectively, with 15 bases between them. The CDR3 runs to 15 residues. The CDR3 protein is CASSTRGDWQETQYF. CDR3 bases: TGTGCCAGCAGTACTCGGGGAGACTGGCAAGAGACCCAGTACTTC.

The V gene is TRBV6-5, the J gene TRBJ2-1; D gene unclear. Germline CDR1 reads MNHEY; CDR2 reads SVGAGI. CDR3 size: 14 residues. Trimming took off 0 bases at V and 6 bases at J, with 9 bases between the two ends. CDR3 DNA sequence: TGTGCCAGCAGTTACTCGGCCGTAGCCAATGAGCAGTTCTTC. This gives the protein CASSYSAVANEQFF.

J is TRBJ1-1 and V is TRBV28, with D possibly matching TRBD1 (5 bases). This CDR3 has 12 residues. The V end was cut by 6 bases, the J end by 6 bases, with 11 bases between. Germline CDR1 and CDR2: MDHEN and SYDVKM. The CDR3 DNA follows: TGTGCCAGCAGCTCAGGGATCGCTGAAGCTTTCTTT. It encodes CASSSGIAEAFF.

V usage is TRBV10-2 and J usage is TRBJ1-2; a weak D match, TRBD1 (6 bases). V was cut by 11 bases and J by 5 bases, with 15 bases left in between. The germline CDR1 and CDR2 sequences are WSHSY and SAAADI. The CDR3 spans 12 residues. CDR3 nucleotide sequence: TGCGCCGCAGGCACACAGGGTTATGGCTACACCTTC. Its translation: CAAGTQGYGYTF.

In nucleotides, the CDR3 is TGTGCCAGCAGAGGGCCAGTACAGGGGACAGATACGCAGTATTTT. It is translated as CASRGPVQGTDTQYF. The rearrangement uses TRBV7-9 and TRBJ2-3; 7 bases align to TRBD1. Germline CDR1 reads SEHNR; CDR2 reads FQNEAQ (reference sequence). The CDR3 length is 15 residues. V gave up 6 bases and J gave up 3 bases; unmatched junction bases: 9.

The V and J genes are TRBV27 and TRBJ1-1; D remains ambiguous. V lost 5 bases, J lost 0 bases, and 10 bases lay in between. This CDR3 region has 14 residues. CDR1 MNHEY and CDR2 SMNVEV come from the germline V gene (reference sequence). CDR3 in amino acids: CASSARFLNTEAFF. CDR3 DNA: TGTGCCAGCAGTGCCCGGTTCCTGAACACTGAAGCTTTCTTT.

This clone was detected only a few times. This chain uses TRBV4-1 with TRBJ2-7; 10 bases fit TRBD2. V shed 3 bases, J shed 5 bases, and the junction held 7 bases outside the gene matches. Germline CDR1 and CDR2: MGHRA and YSYEKL. CDR3 length equals 15 residues. CDR3 DNA: TGCGCCAGCAGCCAGTCTAGCGGGAGCTTCGACGAGCAGTACTTC. Translation: CASSQSSGSFDEQYF.

V is TRBV11-3 and J is TRBJ1-4, with 10 bases matching TRBD1. With 6 bases clipped from V and 6 bases from J, the junction kept 4 bases outside the gene matches. Germline CDR1 is SGHNT and CDR2 is YENEEA. The CDR3 is made up of 14 amino acids. In DNA form, the CDR3 reads TGTGCCAGCAGTTCCGGGACAGGGGATGAAAAACTGTTTTTT. This gives the protein CASSSGTGDEKLFF.

The gene calls are TRBV30 and TRBJ2-5, with 12 bases that match TRBD1. The J call is in doubt because the DNA end fits TRBJ2-7 better. The V gene's germline CDR1 is GTSNPN and CDR2 SVGIG (reference sequence). The CDR3 is 18 amino acids. The CDR3 region is CAWSGFRDRGQIAYEQYF. DNA for the CDR3: TGTGCCTGGAGTGGTTTCCGGGACAGGGGGCAGATCGCCTACGAGCAGTACTTC.

In its sample, this clone was seen once. CDR3 sequence: CASSLAGGGLVNEQFF. The CDR3 DNA sequence: TGCGCCAGCAGCTTGGCCGGCGGGGGGCTGGTCAATGAGCAGTTCTTC. The chain carries TRBV5-1 and TRBJ2-1, with 8 bases identical to TRBD2. The germline gives CDR1 SGHRS, CDR2 YFSETQ. Unmatched junction bases numbered 8, after V lost 0 bases and J lost 6 bases. The CDR3 is made up of 16 amino acids.

V is TRBV5-1 and J is TRBJ2-1; 13 positions agree with TRBD2. The CDR3 runs to 17 residues. Unmatched junction bases numbered 5, after V lost 2 bases and J lost 3 bases. Per germline, CDR1 SGHRS and CDR2 YFSETQ. The CDR3 DNA reads TGCGCCAGCAGCTTAACTAGCGGGAGGGTTAGCTACAATGAGCAGTTCTTC. As protein: CASSLTSGRVSYNEQFF.

The chain uses TRBV6-5 and TRBJ1-5, with D perhaps TRBD1 (6 bases). The CDR3 spans 14 residues. CDR1 and CDR2 (germline): MNHEY, SVGAGI. The ends were cut back, 4 bases at V and 4 bases at J, with 11 bases in the middle. CDR3 nucleotides: TGTGCCAGCAGTTTAACAGGGCGGAATCAGCCCCAGCATTTT. It is translated as CASSLTGRNQPQHF.

The V and J genes are TRBV10-3 and TRBJ2-7; D possibly corresponds to TRBD1 (6 bases). The CDR3 covers 14 residues. From germline, CDR1 is ENHRY and CDR2 SYGVKD. Trimming pared 6 bases from V and 0 bases from J, leaving 12 bases between. The CDR3 is CAIRTGLSSYEQYF. The DNA for the CDR3 is TGTGCCATCAGGACAGGACTGAGCTCCTACGAGCAGTACTTC.

The gene calls are TRBV6-5 and TRBJ1-2; D is unclear. CDR1 and CDR2 (germline): MNHEY, SVGAGI. The CDR3 consists of 14 residues. V was cut by 2 bases and J by 2 bases, with 9 bases left in between. Here the CDR3 DNA reads TGTGCCAGCAGTTACCTGGGCAGCAACTATGGCTACACCTTC. This codes for CASSYLGSNYGYTF.

The V call is TRBV19, the J call TRBJ1-4; D gene uncertain. CDR1 LNHDA and CDR2 SQIVND come from the germline V gene (reference sequence). The CDR3 is made up of 11 amino acids. The V and J ends lost 6 bases and 8 bases respectively, with 7 bases between them. The CDR3 loop is CASRTPEKLFF. CDR3 DNA sequence: TGTGCCAGTAGGACACCCGAAAAACTGTTTTTT. Supplemented by reference TRBV19 and TRBJ1-4, the full variable domain reads DGGITQSPKYLFRKEGQNVTLSCEQNLNHDAMYWYRQDPGQGLRLIYYSQIVNDFQKGDIAEGYSVSREKKESFPLTVTSAQKNPTAFYLCASRTPEKLFFGSGTQLSVL.

The rearrangement uses TRBV29-1 and TRBJ1-1; D is unclear. V dropped 7 bases and J dropped 5 bases, with 23 bases sitting between them. The germline V gene encodes CDR1 SQVTM and CDR2 ANQGSEA. The CDR3 runs 15 residues. CDR3 nucleotide sequence: TGCAGCGGGAGGAGGTTACAGCCCGAGAGGACTGAAGCTTTCTTT. Its translation is CSGRRLQPERTEAFF.

The chain couples TRBV5-1 to TRBJ2-1; tentative D call: TRBD2 (5 bases). V lost 2 bases to trimming and J lost 6 bases, with 12 bases between them. The CDR3 spans 14 residues. Germline V gene sequence: CDR1 SGHRS, CDR2 YFSETQ. Here the CDR3 reads CASSFGGGFNEQFF. The CDR3 bases are TGCGCCAGCAGCTTCGGTGGCGGGTTCAATGAGCAGTTCTTC.

The chain combines TRBV10-2 with TRBJ2-2, with 14 bases fitting TRBD2. The ends lost 5 bases at V and 4 bases at J; junction bases unmatched: 6. Germline CDR1 is WSHSY and CDR2 is SAAADI. The CDR3 has 17 residues. The CDR3 spells CASSSRTSGGSTGELFF. In DNA form, the CDR3 reads TGCGCCAGCAGTTCCAGGACTAGCGGGGGGTCCACCGGGGAGCTGTTTTTT.

The V gene is TRBV6-5, the J gene TRBJ1-2; D not certain. The length of the CDR3 is 12 residues. CDR1 is MNHEY, CDR2 SVGAGI, per germline. Trimming left V 5 bases short and J 7 bases short, with 11 bases between. The CDR3 DNA is TGTGCCAGCAGTAACCTCGCGGGTGGCTACACCTTC. It encodes CASSNLAGGYTF.

The V gene is TRBV2, the J gene TRBJ1-5; D gene uncertain. With 2 bases removed from V and 4 bases from J, the gap between germline ends came to 9 bases. Germline-derived CDR1 and CDR2 are SNHLY and FYNNEI. The CDR3 is made up of 14 amino acids. This CDR3 is CASSERRGNQPQHF. CDR3 nucleotides: TGTGCCAGCAGTGAACGACGGGGAAATCAGCCCCAGCATTTT.

The chain uses TRBV11-3 and TRBJ2-2, with a possible D match to TRBD1 (6 bases). The length of the CDR3 is 15 residues. The V end lost 0 bases, the J end lost 5 bases, and 10 bases lay between the germline ends. The germline V gene has CDR1 SGHNT and CDR2 YENEEA. CDR3 region: CASSLDNTGTGELFF. DNA for the CDR3: TGTGCCAGCAGCTTAGACAATACAGGGACCGGGGAGCTGTTTTTT.

The rearrangement joins TRBV2 to TRBJ1-5; 10 nucleotides agree with TRBD1. J lost 1 base, V lost 7 bases, and 4 bases had no gene match. The CDR3 is 15 residues long. Germline CDR1 SNHLY, CDR2 FYNNEI. The CDR3 DNA sequence: TGTGCCAGCATGCTGACAGGGGGCAGCAATCAGCCCCAGCATTTT. It is translated as CASMLTGGSNQPQHF.

V usage is TRBV9 and J usage is TRBJ1-2; D uncertain. Between the trimmed V and J ends, which lost 7 bases and 4 bases, there was a span of 8 bases. The CDR3 extends over 11 amino acids. Germline V gives CDR1 SGDLS, CDR2 YYNGEE. DNA for the CDR3: TGTGCCAGCCACTCCACCTATGGCTACACCTTC. Its translation: CASHSTYGYTF.